This T cell receptor beta chain was sequenced in a study of high-grade serous ovarian cancer treatment subgroups. At the level of the study: Samples averaged 14,192 reads and approximately 7,000 unique TCR beta rearrangements. Study observations and caveats: Repertoire similarity ranged about 0.1 to 0.85 between tumors of one patient.

Tumor samples were obtained before definitive surgery or chemotherapy. TCRdb keeps only in-frame clones here, not all; method: immunoSEQ multiplex PCR. This table holds some 27,000 clones, around 80% found once. In the case of this clone: Its specificity is not known.

Trimming stripped 1 base from V and 5 bases from J, with 5 bases between. Germline values: CDR1 MGHRA, CDR2 YSYEKL. This CDR3 has 12 amino acids. Sequenced material: tumor tissue. This clonotype was obtained from a human donor with high-grade serous ovarian cancer. V and J are TRBV4-1 and TRBJ1-2; D is ambiguous. CDR3: CASSQGEYGYTF. The CDR3 DNA is TGCGCCAGCAGCCAAGGGGAGTATGGCTACACCTTC.